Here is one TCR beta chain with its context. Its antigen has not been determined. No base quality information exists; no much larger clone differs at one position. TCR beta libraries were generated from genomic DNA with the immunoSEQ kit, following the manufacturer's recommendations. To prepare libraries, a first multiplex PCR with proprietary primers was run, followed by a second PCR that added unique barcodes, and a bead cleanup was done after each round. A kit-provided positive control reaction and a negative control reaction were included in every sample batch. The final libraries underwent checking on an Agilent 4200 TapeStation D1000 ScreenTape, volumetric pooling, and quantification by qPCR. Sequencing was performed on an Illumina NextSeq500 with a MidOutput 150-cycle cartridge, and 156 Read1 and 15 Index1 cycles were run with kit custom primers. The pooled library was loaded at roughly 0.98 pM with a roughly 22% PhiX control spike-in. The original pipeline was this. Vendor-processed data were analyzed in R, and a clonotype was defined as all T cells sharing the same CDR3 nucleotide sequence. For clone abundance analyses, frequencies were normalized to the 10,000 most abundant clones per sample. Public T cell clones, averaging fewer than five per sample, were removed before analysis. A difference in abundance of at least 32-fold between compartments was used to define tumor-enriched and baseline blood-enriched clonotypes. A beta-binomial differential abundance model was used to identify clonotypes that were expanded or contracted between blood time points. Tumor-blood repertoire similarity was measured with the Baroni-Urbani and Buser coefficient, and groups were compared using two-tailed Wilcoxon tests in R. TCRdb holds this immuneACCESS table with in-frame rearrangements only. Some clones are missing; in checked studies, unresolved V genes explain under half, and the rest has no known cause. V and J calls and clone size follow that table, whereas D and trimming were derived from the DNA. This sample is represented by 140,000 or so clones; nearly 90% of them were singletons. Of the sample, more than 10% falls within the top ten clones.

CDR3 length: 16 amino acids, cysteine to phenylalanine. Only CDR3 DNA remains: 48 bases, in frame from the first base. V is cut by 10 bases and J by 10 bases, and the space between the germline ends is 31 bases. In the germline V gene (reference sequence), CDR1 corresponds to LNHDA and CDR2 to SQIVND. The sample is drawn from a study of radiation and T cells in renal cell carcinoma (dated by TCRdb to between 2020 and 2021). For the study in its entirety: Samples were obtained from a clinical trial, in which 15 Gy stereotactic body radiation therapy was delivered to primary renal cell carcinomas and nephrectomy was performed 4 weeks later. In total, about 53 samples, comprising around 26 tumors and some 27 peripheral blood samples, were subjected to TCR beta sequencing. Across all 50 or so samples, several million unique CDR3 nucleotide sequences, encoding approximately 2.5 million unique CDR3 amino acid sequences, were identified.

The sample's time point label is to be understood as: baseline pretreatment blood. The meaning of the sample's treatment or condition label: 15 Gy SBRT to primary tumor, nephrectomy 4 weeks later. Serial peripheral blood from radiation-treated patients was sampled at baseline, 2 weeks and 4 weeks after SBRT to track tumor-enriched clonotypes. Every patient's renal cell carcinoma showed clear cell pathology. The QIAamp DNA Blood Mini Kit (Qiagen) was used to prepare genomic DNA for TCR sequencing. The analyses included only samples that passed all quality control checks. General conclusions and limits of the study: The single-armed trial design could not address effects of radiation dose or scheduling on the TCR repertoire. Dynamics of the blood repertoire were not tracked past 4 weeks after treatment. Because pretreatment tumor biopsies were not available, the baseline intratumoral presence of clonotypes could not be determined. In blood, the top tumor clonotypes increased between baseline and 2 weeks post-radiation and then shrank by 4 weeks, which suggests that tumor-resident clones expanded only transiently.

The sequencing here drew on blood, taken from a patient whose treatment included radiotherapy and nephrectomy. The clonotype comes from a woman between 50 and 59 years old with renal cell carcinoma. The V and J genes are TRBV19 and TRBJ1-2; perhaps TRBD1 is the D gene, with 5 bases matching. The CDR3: CATSKNRPGLVEDYTF. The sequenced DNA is TGTGCCACCTCTAAAAACCGCCCAGGGTTAGTAGAGGACTACACCTTC. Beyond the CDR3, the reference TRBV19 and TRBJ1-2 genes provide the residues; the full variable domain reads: DGGITQSPKYLFRKEGQNVTLSCEQNLNHDAMYWYRQDPGQGLRLIYYSQIVNDFQKGDIAEGYSVSREKKESFPLTVTSAQKNPTAFYLCATSKNRPGLVEDYTFGSGTRLTVV.